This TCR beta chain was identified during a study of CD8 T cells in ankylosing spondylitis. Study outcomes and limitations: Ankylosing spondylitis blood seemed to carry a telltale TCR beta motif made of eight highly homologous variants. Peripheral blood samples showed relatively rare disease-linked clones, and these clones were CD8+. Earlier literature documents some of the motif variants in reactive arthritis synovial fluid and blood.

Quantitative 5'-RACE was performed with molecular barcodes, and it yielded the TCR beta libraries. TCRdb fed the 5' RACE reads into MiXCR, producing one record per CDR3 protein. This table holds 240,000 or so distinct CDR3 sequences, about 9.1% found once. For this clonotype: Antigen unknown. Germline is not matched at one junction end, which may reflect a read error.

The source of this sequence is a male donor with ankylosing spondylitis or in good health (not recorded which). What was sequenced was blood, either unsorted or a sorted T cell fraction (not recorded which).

The CDR3 region has the DNA TGCAGTGCTAGAGATATTTGGGACCCCTATGGCTCCACCTTC. It specifies CSARDIWDPYGSTF. This chain links TRBV20-1 with TRBJ1-2; D perhaps matches TRBD1 (5 bases). CDR1 and CDR2 from the germline V gene are DFQATT and SNEGSKA (reference sequence). The CDR3 contains 14 residues.